This entry describes one T cell receptor beta chain. As yet, its antigen is unknown. The sample comes from a study of PD-1 blockade in classical Hodgkin lymphoma. Findings and limits, study-wide: A significant rise in TCR diversity was seen by C4D1 for CD4+ cells but not for CD8+ cells. Healthy donors reportedly exceeded newly diagnosed patients in baseline TCR diversity. Partial responders and progressors had significantly lower baseline TCR diversity.

The CDR3 consists of 17 residues. V was trimmed by 0 bases and J by 2 bases, leaving 17 bases between them. Germline V lookup: CDR1 LNHNV, CDR2 YYDKDF (reference sequence). The table came from immunoSEQ multiplex PCR; TCRdb's copy has only in-frame clones and leaves some out. This table holds 29,000 or so clones, more than 60% found once. Autologous stem cell transplantation was followed by relapse in every patient, and brentuximab vedotin exposure varied. Progressive disease, partial response or complete response was each patient's best response. Here the sequenced sample was peripheral blood mononuclear cells (PBMCs), taken before the second cycle of nivolumab. This chain links TRBV15 with TRBJ2-7; no clear D gene. The receptor's source is a human donor with classical Hodgkin lymphoma. The DNA of the CDR3 is TGTGCCACCAGCAGAGATTCTGGAAGTGTCTTACCCTACGAGCAGTACTTC. It specifies CATSRDSGSVLPYEQYF.